The present T cell receptor beta chain was sequenced within a study of T cell repertoires in cytomegalovirus infection. MiXCR, run by TCRdb on the reads, gives a single entry per CDR3 protein. Found here are 250,000 or so distinct CDR3 sequences, over 15% of them singletons; the top ten hold approximately 51%. Overall study results and limits: HLA-C-restricted CMV-specific TCR beta clonotypes were dominant in the ex vivo response.

This clonotype was counted only a few times. Antigen unknown. Trimming took off 4 bases at V and 7 bases at J, with 8 bases between the two ends. Germline values: CDR1 SEHNR, CDR2 FQNEAQ (reference sequence). The CDR3 spans 12 residues. V usage is TRBV7-9 and J usage is TRBJ1-5; D unclear. The TCR comes from a human donor in good health (CMV status not recorded). Some clones in this sample may be carry-over from other donors' samples. Source material: CD8+ T cells from PBMCs. CDR3 in DNA: TGTGCCAGCAGCTACCCGGGCCAGCCCCAGCATTTT. Translating it yields CASSYPGQPQHF.